One and the same sample provided the 22 T cell receptor beta chains below, sequenced in a study of identical twins. MiXCR, run by TCRdb on the 5' RACE reads, gives a single entry per CDR3 protein. This table has about 280,000 distinct CDR3 sequences, more than 6.5% appearing once. This sample was also put to use in a study of yellow fever vaccine responses in identical twins.

Sequencing input: memory (CD45RO+) T cells sorted from blood. The receptors were sampled from a woman under 30 in good health.

This clonotype was seen a few times. This chain joins TRBV20-1 and TRBJ2-7, with no clear D. This CDR3 region has 13 residues. The V end lost 4 bases, the J end lost 1 base, and 11 bases lay between the germline ends. CDR1 and CDR2 (germline): DFQATT, SNEGSKA (reference sequence). The CDR3 reads CSANYVTSYEQYF. CDR3 nucleotides: TGCAGTGCTAATTATGTTACGTCCTACGAGCAGTACTTC.

With respect to this clonotype: Just one base apart from a much larger clone, this may be a read error. The V gene is TRBV29-1, the J gene TRBJ2-7, with TRBD2 matching 7 bases. V was pared by 6 bases and J by 2 bases, with 7 bases of the junction left unmatched. The CDR3 has 13 amino acids. Germline CDR1 reads SQVTM; CDR2 reads ANQGSEA. The CDR3 region is CSVSERGPYEQYF. Written as DNA, the CDR3 is TGCAGCGTCTCCGAGCGGGGTCCCTACGAGCAGTACTTC.

This clonotype was counted at least ten times. The rearrangement uses TRBV10-3 and TRBJ2-3; 8 nucleotides match TRBD2. The CDR3 covers 14 residues. The V gene end was trimmed by 7 bases and the J gene end by 6 bases; junction bases not matched to a gene: 9. Germline-derived CDR1 and CDR2 are ENHRY and SYGVKD. The CDR3 DNA reads as TGTGCCATCATGGCCCGGGAGGGCCCCGATACGCAGTATTTT. Its translation is CAIMAREGPDTQYF.

The J gene is TRBJ1-1, the V gene TRBV25-1; D gene unclear. Trimming cost V 6 bases and J 3 bases, with 5 bases left between them. CDR1 is MGHDK, CDR2 SYGVNS, per germline. This CDR3 is 11 amino acids long. The chain's CDR3 is CASRTDTEAFF. CDR3 nucleotide sequence: TGTGCCAGCAGGACGGACACTGAAGCTTTCTTT.

Ten or more counts support this clonotype. This sequence joins TRBV7-2 and TRBJ1-3; D is perhaps TRBD1 (5 bases). The CDR3 runs 15 residues. The germline V and J ends were trimmed by 4 bases and 5 bases, with 15 bases remaining between them. Per germline, CDR1 SGHTA and CDR2 FQGNSA. The CDR3 is CASSSTVGDRNTIYF. The CDR3 bases are TGTGCCAGCAGCTCTACCGTGGGGGATCGAAACACCATATATTTT.

This clonotype has at least ten counts. CDR3 region: CASSLPGTANSPLHF. The CDR3 DNA sequence: TGCGCCAGCAGCTTGCCCGGGACAGCTAATTCACCCCTCCACTTT. The rearrangement joins TRBV5-1 to TRBJ1-6; 7 bases are shared with TRBD1. V trimming: 1 base; J trimming: 6 bases; junction bases outside the gene matches: 4. CDR3 length equals 15 residues. The germline V gene encodes CDR1 SGHRS and CDR2 YFSETQ.

This clonotype appeared many times. The chain links TRBV20-1 to TRBJ2-1; 10 bases fit TRBD2. Germline assignment: CDR1 DFQATT and CDR2 SNEGSKA (reference sequence). The ends lost 3 bases at V and 3 bases at J; junction bases unmatched: 5. This CDR3 is 15 amino acids long. In nucleotides, the CDR3 is TGCAGTGCTAGGTCCTTAGCGGGAGGCTACAATGAGCAGTTCTTC. Its translation is CSARSLAGGYNEQFF.

The chain combines TRBV12-3 or TRBV12-4 with TRBJ1-2, with a possible D match to TRBD1 (6 bases). The V end lost 1 base, the J end lost 0 bases, and 12 bases lay between the germline ends. The CDR3 totals 16 residues. CDR3 protein: CASSLGDILPNYGYTF. CDR3 bases: TGTGCCAGCAGTTTAGGGGACATCTTGCCTAACTATGGCTACACCTTC.

The chain employs TRBV20-1 and TRBJ2-2; D may match TRBD1 or TRBD2 (5 bases each). The CDR3 extends over 15 amino acids. CDR1 and CDR2 (germline): DFQATT, SNEGSKA (reference sequence). The germline V and J ends were trimmed by 3 bases and 5 bases, with 16 bases remaining between them. CDR3 bases: TGCAGTGCTAGGCAAGGGACCCGGGGTACCGGGGAGCTGTTTTTT. Protein sequence: CSARQGTRGTGELFF.

V and J are TRBV29-1 and TRBJ2-3; D is undetermined. The CDR3 runs 12 residues. Germline assignment: CDR1 SQVTM and CDR2 ANQGSEA. Trimming removed 2 bases from V and 2 bases from J, with 5 bases in between. CDR3 coding DNA: TGCAGCGTTGAACTCAACACAGATACGCAGTATTTT. Translation gives CSVELNTDTQYF.

The genes are TRBV5-1 and TRBJ1-1; maybe TRBD1 (6 bases). Per the germline V gene, CDR1 is SGHRS and CDR2 is YFSETQ. The CDR3 has 15 amino acids. V was cut by 4 bases and J by 4 bases, with 17 bases left in between. CDR3 DNA: TGCGCCAGCAGCGCGGCCGGGACACCCACCACTGAAGCTTTCTTT. Translating gives CASSAAGTPTTEAFF.

The table lists this clonotype with many counts. The genes are TRBV20-1 and TRBJ2-2; the D call may be TRBD1 or TRBD2 (5 bases each). V lost 0 bases and J 4 bases, leaving 12 bases between the germline ends. Germline lookup yields CDR1 DFQATT and CDR2 SNEGSKA (reference sequence). The CDR3 is made up of 15 amino acids. CDR3 in amino acids: CSARDGGVGTGELFF. The CDR3 DNA is TGCAGTGCTAGAGATGGGGGAGTGGGCACCGGGGAGCTGTTTTTT.

The rearrangement links TRBV6-2 or TRBV6-3 to TRBJ1-1; D is unclear. This CDR3 is built from 15 residues. CDR1 MNHEY and CDR2 SVGEGT come from the germline V gene. Trimming stripped 2 bases from V and 1 base from J, with 11 bases between. CDR3 in amino acids: CASSYTFQKNTEAFF. In DNA form, the CDR3 reads TGTGCCAGCAGTTACACGTTTCAGAAGAACACTGAAGCTTTCTTT.

This clonotype was counted between two and nine times. J is TRBJ2-3 and V is TRBV20-1; D remains unclear. In germline, CDR1 is DFQATT, CDR2 SNEGSKA (reference sequence). V shed 3 bases and J shed 3 bases, with 7 bases lying between them. This CDR3 contains 12 residues. CDR3 coding DNA: TGCAGTGCTAGTTGGCGGACAGATACGCAGTATTTT. This codes for CSASWRTDTQYF.

This clonotype was counted at least ten times. Sequence at one end of the junction differs from germline and may be a read error. V gene TRBV12-3 or TRBV12-4 combines with J gene TRBJ2-1; D is uncertain. The CDR3 is made up of 13 amino acids. The CDR3 DNA is TGTGCCAGCAGTTTCGGGCCACCTGGGCACATTTTATTC. It translates to CASSFGPPGHILF.

This clonotype was seen at least ten times. J is TRBJ1-3 and V is TRBV12-3 or TRBV12-4; D is unclear. The CDR3 covers 16 residues. Trimming shortened V by 4 bases and J by 1 base, and 14 bases separated the two germline ends. The CDR3 nucleotides read TGTGCCAGCAGTTGGACGAGAGTCCCATCTGGAAACACCATATATTTT. It encodes CASSWTRVPSGNTIYF.

The chain couples TRBV10-3 to TRBJ2-3; unclear D gene. The CDR3 covers 13 residues. The germline gives CDR1 ENHRY, CDR2 SYGVKD. With 2 bases removed from V and 2 bases from J, the gap between germline ends came to 5 bases. The CDR3 region is CAISEGYTDTQYF. The CDR3 bases are TGTGCCATCAGTGAGGGCTACACAGATACGCAGTATTTT.

This clonotype was detected only a few times. This chain connects TRBV10-3 to TRBJ2-3; D not resolved. Germline V gives CDR1 ENHRY, CDR2 SYGVKD. This CDR3 contains 15 residues. V was cut by 5 bases and J by 2 bases, with 14 bases left in between. CDR3 in DNA: TGTGCCATCAGTCGGTCCCTTAGGGACACAGATACGCAGTATTTT. It specifies CAISRSLRDTDTQYF.

This clonotype was seen only a few times. This chain connects TRBV5-1 to TRBJ1-3; the D is unclear. CDR1 and CDR2 from the germline V gene are SGHRS and YFSETQ. The CDR3 sequence is 17 residues long. Trimming stripped 4 bases from V and 0 bases from J, with 17 bases between. The CDR3: CASSVRSPASSGNTIYF. The CDR3 DNA reads TGCGCCAGCAGCGTGAGGTCTCCGGCGAGCTCTGGAAACACCATATATTTT. Full variable domain (outside the CDR3, taken from reference TRBV5-1 and TRBJ1-3): KAGVTQTPRYLIKTRGQQVTLSCSPISGHRSVSWYQQTPGQGLQFLFEYFSETQRNKGNFPGRFSGRQFSNSRSEMNVSTLELGDSALYLCASSVRSPASSGNTIYFGEGSWLTVV.

The J gene is TRBJ1-2, the V gene TRBV20-1; maybe TRBD1 (5 bases). Germline V gene lookup returns CDR1 DFQATT and CDR2 SNEGSKA (reference sequence). The CDR3 sequence is 12 residues long. Trimming shortened V by 3 bases and J by 7 bases, and 12 bases separated the two germline ends. The CDR3 DNA reads TGCAGTGCTAGGACGATGGGGGGTGGCTACACCTTC. Protein: CSARTMGGGYTF.

The rearrangement uses TRBV5-1 and TRBJ2-5; D call uncertain. Germline V gene lookup returns CDR1 SGHRS and CDR2 YFSETQ. V was clipped by 1 base and J by 1 base, with 8 bases between them. The CDR3 is 14 amino acids. In DNA, the CDR3 is TGCGCCAGCAGCTTGATTCGGATCCAAGAGACCCAGTACTTC. Its protein product is CASSLIRIQETQYF.

This clonotype was seen at least ten times. The chain couples TRBV3-1 to TRBJ2-1, with D possibly TRBD2 on 6 matching bases. The V end lost 0 bases, the J end lost 2 bases, and 14 bases lay between the germline ends. This CDR3 region has 17 residues. CDR1 and CDR2 from the germline V gene are LGHDT and YNNKEL (reference sequence). The CDR3 is CASSQEETGVAYNEQFF. CDR3 nucleotides: TGTGCCAGCAGCCAAGAGGAGACGGGAGTAGCCTACAATGAGCAGTTCTTC.